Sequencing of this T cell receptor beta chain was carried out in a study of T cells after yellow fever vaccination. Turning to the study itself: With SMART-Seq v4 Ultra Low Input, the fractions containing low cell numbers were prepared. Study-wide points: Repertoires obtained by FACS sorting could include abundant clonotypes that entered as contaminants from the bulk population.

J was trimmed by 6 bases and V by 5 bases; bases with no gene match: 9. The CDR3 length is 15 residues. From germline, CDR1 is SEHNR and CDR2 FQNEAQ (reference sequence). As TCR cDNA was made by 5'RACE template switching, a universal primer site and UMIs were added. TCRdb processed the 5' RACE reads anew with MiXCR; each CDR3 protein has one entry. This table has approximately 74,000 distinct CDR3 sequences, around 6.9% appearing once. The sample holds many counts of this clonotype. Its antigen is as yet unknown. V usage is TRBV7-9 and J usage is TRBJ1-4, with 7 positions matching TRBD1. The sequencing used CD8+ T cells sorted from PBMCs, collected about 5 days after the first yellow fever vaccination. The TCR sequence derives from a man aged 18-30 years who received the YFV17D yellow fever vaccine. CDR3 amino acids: CASSVDRERYEKLFF. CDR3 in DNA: TGTGCCAGCAGCGTAGACAGGGAACGCTATGAAAAACTGTTTTTT.